This T cell receptor beta chain was profiled in a study of neurological immune-mediated disorders. Study outcomes and limitations: One cluster of related CDR3 sequences contained, by phylogenetic grouping, the repertoires of 18 of 34 multiple sclerosis patients and formed a possible signature.

Germline V gives CDR1 MDHEN, CDR2 SYDVKM. V gave up 8 bases and J gave up 2 bases, with 12 bases separating them. The CDR3 totals 13 residues. This clonotype was found a few times. Its antigen remains unidentified. TCRdb called the 5' RACE reads again in MiXCR, with one record for every CDR3 protein. The data contain about 59,000 distinct CDR3 sequences, approximately 4% of them singletons. The chain uses TRBV28 and TRBJ1-2; the D gene is possibly TRBD1 (6 bases). Input material: PBMCs. The TCR was taken from a woman aged 25 to 39 with multiple sclerosis. CDR3 residues: CASFSGENYGYTF. The CDR3 DNA sequence: TGTGCCAGCTTCTCAGGGGAGAACTATGGCTACACCTTC.